The clone carrying this T cell receptor (beta chain) was detected ten times or more. What it recognizes is unknown. These data come from a study of CD8 T cells in ankylosing spondylitis. The V segment lost 0 bases and the J segment 7 bases; nucleotides outside the gene matches: 5. Germline V gene sequence: CDR1 MNHNY, CDR2 SVGAGI (reference sequence). This CDR3 has 15 residues. Whole-study findings and limits: Disease-linked clones bore a CD8+ phenotype, appearing relatively rarely in peripheral blood. From matched ankylosing spondylitis synovial fluid, disease-linked clones were reportedly recovered at significantly enriched levels. Blood of patients with ankylosing spondylitis appeared to be characterized by a TCR beta motif of several highly homologous variants.

Using its own MiXCR run on the 5' RACE reads, TCRdb lists one record per CDR3 protein. The table shows around 25,000 distinct CDR3 sequences, with around 17% occurring only once. The TCR was taken from a male donor with ankylosing spondylitis or in good health (not recorded which). Sequencing was performed on blood. V and J are TRBV6-6 and TRBJ2-2; TRBD2 matches at 7 bases. This CDR3 reads CASSYSRGGDGELFF. The DNA of the CDR3 is TGTGCCAGCAGTTACTCGAGGGGAGGGGACGGGGAGCTGTTTTTT.